This T cell receptor (beta chain) was found in a study of T cell repertoires in cytomegalovirus infection. Study-level information: Well-studied HLA-B-restricted CMV epitopes were used in the study alongside recently identified HLA-C-restricted ones.

This clonotype has a handful of counts. As yet, its antigen is unknown. TCRdb used MiXCR to reprocess the reads, holding one entry per CDR3 protein. The table records under 150,000 distinct CDR3 sequences, 30% of them present only once. The receptor was derived from a human donor in good health (CMV status not recorded). Some clones in this sample may be carry-over from other donors' samples. Sequenced material: CD8+ T cells from cultured PBMCs, taken from culture after CMV antigen stimulation.

The CDR3 here is CASSLVPGTGDTEAFF. The DNA for the CDR3 is TGCGCCAGCAGCTTAGTTCCCGGGACAGGGGACACTGAAGCTTTCTTT. J is TRBJ1-1 and V is TRBV4-1, with 10 nucleotides matching TRBD1. The CDR3 has 16 residues. The V gene end was trimmed by 5 bases and the J gene end by 3 bases; junction bases not matched to a gene: 9. Germline CDR1 reads MGHRA; CDR2 reads YSYEKL.